A selection of T cell receptor beta chains follows, all from one sample in a study of T cell responses to AZD1222 COVID-19 vaccine. Some clones are missing from TCRdb's copy, which holds only in-frame ones; the method was immunoSEQ multiplex PCR. The data show about 110,000 clones, with around 80% seen just once and roughly 4.5% held by the top ten. Material: peripheral blood, obtained on day 0 of AZD1222 vaccination. These receptors were collected from an adult in good health. The CDR3 runs from the conserved cysteine through the conserved F or W. D genes are given only for firm matches. Clone size, where shown, is once, few, many, or a class for clones that have expanded.

>NA|NA|TRBJ1-1|TRBV10-2
CASSLNGPRVTEAFF
TGCGCCAGCAGTTTAAACGGGCCTCGGGTGACTGAAGCTTTCTTT
>NA|NA|TRBJ2-3|TRBV7-9
CASSWGAATDTQYF
TGTGCCAGCAGCTGGGGGGCTGCCACAGATACGCAGTATTTT
>TRBD2|NA|TRBJ2-1|TRBV28
CASSFWGQGLLTSGSTEGEQFF
TGTGCCAGCAGTTTCTGGGGACAGGGGCTTTTGACTAGCGGGAGCACCGAAGGTGAGCAGTTCTTC
>TRBD2|NA|TRBJ2-2|TRBV2
CASSTGTSGSGELFF
TGTGCCAGCAGTACCGGGACTAGCGGATCCGGGGAGCTGTTTTTT
>TRBD2|NA|TRBJ2-3|TRBV7-2
CASSQTSGHNTQYF
TGTGCCAGCAGTCAGACTAGCGGACATAATACGCAGTATTTT
>NA|NA|TRBJ1-4|TRBV30
CAWSAKTFLPNEKLFF
TGTGCCTGGAGTGCAAAGACTTTTCTCCCTAATGAAAAACTGTTTTTT
>NA|NA|TRBJ2-7|TRBV30
CAWSVRLGGSYEQYF
TGTGCCTGGAGTGTACGCCTGGGGGGTAGCTACGAGCAGTACTTC
>TRBD1|few|TRBJ1-1|TRBV6-5
CASRYSGGAMNTEAFF
TGTGCCAGCAGATACTCAGGGGGCGCGATGAACACTGAAGCTTTCTTT
>NA|NA|TRBJ2-5|TRBV2
CASSPPGTPGPPQYF
TGTGCCAGCAGTCCCCCCGGGACTCCCGGCCCCCCCCAGTACTTC
>NA|once|TRBJ2-7|TRBV7-2
CASSWDQRRGEQYF
TGTGCCAGCAGCTGGGACCAACGGAGGGGCGAGCAGTACTTC
>TRBD1|NA|TRBJ1-4|TRBV30
CACPMNRDRAGEKLFF
TGTGCCTGCCCCATGAACCGGGACAGGGCAGGGGAAAAACTGTTTTTT
>NA|NA|TRBJ2-7|TRBV3-1/TRBV3-2
CASSQVSYEQYF
TGTGCCAGCAGCCAAGTGTCCTACGAGCAGTACTTC
>TRBD2|NA|TRBJ2-1|TRBV4-2
CASSQERGGYNEQFF
TGTGCCAGCAGCCAAGAGCGGGGGGGCTACAATGAGCAGTTCTTC
>NA|once|TRBJ2-4|TRBV19
CASRVGGDSIQYF
TGTGCCAGTAGGGTTGGGGGCGATTCCATTCAGTACTTC
>NA|NA|TRBJ2-2|TRBV24-1
CATSLDANTGELFF
TGTGCCACCAGTCTTGACGCGAACACCGGGGAGCTGTTTTTT
>NA|NA|TRBJ2-5|TRBV5-1
CASSYRDAQETQYF
TGCGCCAGCAGCTACAGGGATGCCCAAGAGACCCAGTACTTC
>NA|NA|TRBJ2-5|TRBV5-6
CASSLVEETQYF
TGTGCCAGCAGCTTGGTCGAAGAGACCCAGTACTTC
>NA|NA|TRBJ1-4|TRBV23-1
CASIGEINEKLFF
TGCGCCAGCATAGGGGAGATTAATGAAAAACTGTTTTTT
>NA|NA|TRBJ2-7|TRBV9
CASSPRGGGEQYF
TGTGCCAGCAGCCCCCGAGGAGGGGGGGAGCAGTACTTC
>NA|NA|TRBJ2-5|TRBV7-2
CASTETGAGETQYF
TGTGCCAGCACCGAAACAGGGGCGGGGGAGACCCAGTACTTC
>TRBD1|NA|TRBJ2-2|TRBV19
CASHRGQGRELFF
TGTGCCAGTCATCGGGGACAGGGCCGGGAGCTGTTTTTT
>NA|NA|TRBJ1-2|TRBV6-2/TRBV6-3
CASSQGRGYTF
TGTGCCAGCAGTCAGGGGCGTGGCTACACCTTC
>TRBD2|once|TRBJ2-3|TRBV7-8
CASSLGTSGRADTQYF
TGTGCCAGCAGCTTAGGGACTAGCGGACGGGCAGATACGCAGTATTTT
>NA|NA|TRBJ1-2|TRBV6-5
CASSYSEGVANYGYTF
TGTGCCAGCAGTTACTCGGAGGGGGTAGCTAACTATGGCTACACCTTC
>TRBD1|NA|TRBJ2-1|TRBV7-7
CASSLSSGTDWIGQFF
TGTGCTAGCAGCTTATCGTCCGGGACAGATTGGATAGGGCAGTTCTTC
>NA|NA|TRBJ1-2|TRBV11-1
CASSSLTGRGYGYTF
TGTGCCAGCAGCTCGTTGACAGGACGTGGCTATGGCTACACCTTC
>NA|few|TRBJ1-5|TRBV30
CAWGPGLFSNQPQHF
TGTGCCTGGGGACCGGGACTTTTTAGCAATCAGCCCCAGCATTTT
>TRBD1|NA|TRBJ2-7|TRBV5-1
CASSLEYGTGTSEQYF
TGCGCCAGCAGCCTGGAATACGGGACAGGGACGTCCGAGCAGTACTTC
>NA|few|TRBJ1-1|TRBV14
CASSPLSTEAFF
TGTGCCAGCAGCCCCCTGAGCACTGAAGCTTTCTTT
>TRBD2|few|TRBJ2-1|TRBV6-2/TRBV6-3
CASSYTSGDYNEQFF
TGTGCCAGCAGTTATACTAGCGGGGACTACAATGAGCAGTTCTTC
>TRBD2|NA|TRBJ2-1|TRBV6-1
CASSEGLAGGRGEQFF
TGTGCCAGCAGTGAGGGACTAGCGGGAGGCCGGGGTGAGCAGTTCTTC
>NA|medium-sized|TRBJ2-7|TRBV2
CASSESREQYF
TGTGCCAGCAGTGAATCGCGCGAGCAGTACTTC
>NA|NA|TRBJ1-5|TRBV6-5
CASRPTLTTTQPQHF
TGTGCCAGCAGGCCCACCCTCACTACTACTCAGCCCCAGCATTTT
>NA|NA|TRBJ1-1|TRBV19
CASTSIDRYTEAFF
TGTGCCAGTACTTCCATCGATCGGTACACTGAAGCTTTCTTT
>NA|NA|TRBJ2-3|TRBV18
CASSPLPSGEGTDTQYF
TGTGCCAGCTCACCATTGCCTTCAGGGGAGGGCACAGATACGCAGTATTTT
>NA|NA|TRBJ1-2|TRBV28
CASSSRGGYTF
TGTGCCAGCAGTTCTAGGGGTGGCTACACCTTC
>TRBD1|few|TRBJ1-6|TRBV7-2
CASSWRPPGGSYNSPLHF
TGTGCCAGCAGCTGGCGACCTCCAGGGGGCTCCTATAATTCACCCCTCCACTTT
>NA|NA|TRBJ2-1|TRBV7-2
CASSLAQGQRGGEQFF
TGTGCCAGCAGCTTAGCGCAGGGGCAGCGGGGAGGAGAGCAGTTCTTC
>TRBD2|NA|TRBJ2-1|TRBV10-3
CAISESGVSGSARNEQFF
TGTGCCATCAGTGAGTCAGGGGTTAGCGGGAGTGCTCGCAATGAGCAGTTCTTC
>NA|NA|TRBJ1-4|TRBV2
CASKRGSNEKLFF
TGTGCCAGCAAAAGAGGGTCTAATGAAAAACTGTTTTTT
>NA|NA|TRBJ2-5|TRBV2
CASRGQGLSQETQYF
TGTGCCAGCAGGGGCCAGGGACTCTCACAAGAGACCCAGTACTTC
>NA|NA|TRBJ1-6|TRBV6-5
CASSYSRQALNSPLHF
TGTGCCAGCAGTTACTCCCGACAGGCCCTTAATTCACCCCTCCACTTT
>TRBD2|NA|TRBJ2-2|TRBV5-1
CASSLGLAVNTGELFF
TGCGCCAGCAGCCTGGGACTAGCGGTAAACACCGGGGAGCTGTTTTTT
>NA|NA|TRBJ2-3|TRBV10-1
CASIRGPTDTQYF
TGCGCCAGCATTAGGGGCCCCACAGATACGCAGTATTTT
>NA|NA|TRBJ1-5|TRBV7-2
CASSLDSGNQPQHF
TGTGCCAGCAGCTTAGACAGCGGCAATCAGCCCCAGCATTTT
>NA|NA|TRBJ1-5|TRBV5-6
CASSLEARSQPQHF
TGTGCCAGCAGCTTGGAGGCACGGAGTCAGCCCCAGCATTTT
>NA|NA|TRBJ1-2|TRBV28
CASSSLEGSNNYGYTF
TGTGCCAGCAGTTCCTTGGAAGGGTCTAATAACTATGGCTACACCTTC
>TRBD1|once|TRBJ1-4|TRBV4-3
CASSPGQRDNEKLFF
TGCGCCAGCAGCCCGGGACAGCGGGATAATGAAAAACTGTTTTTT
>NA|NA|TRBJ1-2|TRBV28
CASSSGAPTYGYTF
TGTGCCAGCAGTTCGGGGGCCCCGACTTATGGCTACACCTTC
>NA|NA|TRBJ1-5|TRBV27
CASSSTLNQPQHF
TGTGCCAGCAGTTCGACACTTAATCAGCCCCAGCATTTT
>TRBD1|NA|TRBJ2-7|TRBV6-5
CASSYRMTGTYEQYF
TGTGCCAGCAGTTACCGAATGACAGGGACCTACGAGCAGTACTTC
>TRBD2|NA|TRBJ2-7|TRBV7-2
CASSTTLAGGSYEQYF
TGTGCCAGCAGCACCACACTAGCGGGGGGATCCTACGAGCAGTACTTC
>TRBD1|NA|TRBJ1-2|TRBV28
CASSSLPQGAHGYTF
TGTGCCAGCAGTTCCTTACCTCAGGGGGCCCATGGCTACACCTTC
>NA|NA|TRBJ1-5|TRBV23-1
CAKRTFNSNQPQHF
TGCGCCAAACGGACGTTTAATAGCAATCAGCCCCAGCATTTT
>NA|NA|TRBJ1-4|TRBV20-1
CSASLQTPEKLFF
TGCAGTGCTAGTTTACAGACACCTGAAAAACTGTTTTTT
>NA|NA|TRBJ1-2|TRBV9
CASTAPPNYGYTF
TGTGCCAGCACCGCCCCGCCTAACTATGGCTACACCTTC
>TRBD1|NA|TRBJ1-2|TRBV2
CASRDREFSGYTF
TGTGCCAGCCGGGACAGGGAGTTTTCTGGCTACACCTTC
>TRBD2|NA|TRBJ2-3|TRBV18
CASSPAGLAWGDTQYF
TGTGCCAGCTCACCAGCGGGACTAGCGTGGGGGGATACGCAGTATTTT
>NA|NA|TRBJ1-6|TRBV10-3
CANTRDANSPLHF
TGTGCCAACACCCGGGACGCTAATTCACCCCTCCACTTT